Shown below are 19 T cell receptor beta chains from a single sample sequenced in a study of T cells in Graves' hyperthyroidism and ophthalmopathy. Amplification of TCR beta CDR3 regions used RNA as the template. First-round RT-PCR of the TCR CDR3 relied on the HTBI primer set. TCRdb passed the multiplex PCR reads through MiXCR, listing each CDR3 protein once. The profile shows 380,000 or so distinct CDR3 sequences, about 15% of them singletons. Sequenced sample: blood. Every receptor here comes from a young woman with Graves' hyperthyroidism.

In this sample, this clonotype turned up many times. Here the CDR3 DNA reads TGTGCCAGCAAAGGTCCAGATACGCAGTATTTT. It yields the protein CASKGPDTQYF. The chain couples TRBV2 to TRBJ2-3; the D is unclear. Germline CDR1 is SNHLY and CDR2 is FYNNEI. CDR3 length: 11 residues. V was cut by 7 bases and J by 4 bases, with 6 bases left in between.

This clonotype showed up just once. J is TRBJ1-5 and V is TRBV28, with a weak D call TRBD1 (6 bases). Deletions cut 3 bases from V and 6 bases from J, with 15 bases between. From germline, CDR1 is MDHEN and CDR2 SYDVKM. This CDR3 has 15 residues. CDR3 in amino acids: CASSFTDRRGQPQHF. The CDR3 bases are TGTGCCAGCAGTTTTACAGACAGGCGGGGTCAGCCCCAGCATTTT.

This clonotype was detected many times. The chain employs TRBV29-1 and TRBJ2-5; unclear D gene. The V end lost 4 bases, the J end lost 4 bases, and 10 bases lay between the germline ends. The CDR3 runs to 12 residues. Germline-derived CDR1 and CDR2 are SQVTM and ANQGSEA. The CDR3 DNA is TGCAGCGTTGTCGGTAAACGAGAGACCCAGTACTTC. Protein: CSVVGKRETQYF.

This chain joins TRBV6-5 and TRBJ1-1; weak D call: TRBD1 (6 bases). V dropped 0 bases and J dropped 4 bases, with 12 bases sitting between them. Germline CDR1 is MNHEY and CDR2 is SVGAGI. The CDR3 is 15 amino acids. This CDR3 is CASSYSGGRGTEAFF. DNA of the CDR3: TGTGCCAGCAGTTACTCGGGGGGGCGAGGCACTGAAGCTTTCTTT.

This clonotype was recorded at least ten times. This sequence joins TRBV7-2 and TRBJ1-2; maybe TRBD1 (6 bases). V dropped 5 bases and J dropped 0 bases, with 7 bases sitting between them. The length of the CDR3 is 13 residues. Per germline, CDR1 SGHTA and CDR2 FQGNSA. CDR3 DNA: TGTGCCAGCAGCCAGGGGTCTAACTATGGCTACACCTTC. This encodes CASSQGSNYGYTF.

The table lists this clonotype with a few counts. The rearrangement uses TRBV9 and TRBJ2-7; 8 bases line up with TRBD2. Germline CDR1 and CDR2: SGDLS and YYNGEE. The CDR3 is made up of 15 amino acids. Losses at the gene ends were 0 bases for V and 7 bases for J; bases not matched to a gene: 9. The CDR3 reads CASSVEAGGPWEQYF. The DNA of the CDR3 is TGTGCCAGCAGCGTAGAGGCGGGAGGCCCATGGGAGCAGTACTTC.

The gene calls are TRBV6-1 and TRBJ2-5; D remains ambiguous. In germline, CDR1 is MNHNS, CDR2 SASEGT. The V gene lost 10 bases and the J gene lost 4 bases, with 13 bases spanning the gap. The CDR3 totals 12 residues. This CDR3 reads CATGYSTETQYF. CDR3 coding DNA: TGTGCCACCGGGTATTCCACAGAGACCCAGTACTTC.

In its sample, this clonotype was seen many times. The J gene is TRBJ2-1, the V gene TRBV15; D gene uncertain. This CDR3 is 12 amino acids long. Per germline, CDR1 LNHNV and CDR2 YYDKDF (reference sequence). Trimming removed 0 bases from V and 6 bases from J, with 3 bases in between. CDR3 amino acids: CATSRDSNEQFF. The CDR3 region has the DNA TGTGCCACCAGCAGAGACTCCAATGAGCAGTTCTTC. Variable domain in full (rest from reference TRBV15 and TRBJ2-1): DAMVIQNPRYQVTQFGKPVTLSCSQTLNHNVMYWYQQKSSQAPKLLFHYYDKDFNNEADTPDNFQSRRPNTSFCFLDIRSPGLGDTAMYLCATSRDSNEQFFGPGTRLTVL.

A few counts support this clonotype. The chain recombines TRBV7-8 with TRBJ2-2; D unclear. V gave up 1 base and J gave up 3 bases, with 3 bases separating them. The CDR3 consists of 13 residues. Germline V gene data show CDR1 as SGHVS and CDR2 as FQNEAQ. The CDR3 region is CASSLGHTGELFF. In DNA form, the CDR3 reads TGTGCCAGCAGCTTAGGTCACACCGGGGAGCTGTTTTTT.

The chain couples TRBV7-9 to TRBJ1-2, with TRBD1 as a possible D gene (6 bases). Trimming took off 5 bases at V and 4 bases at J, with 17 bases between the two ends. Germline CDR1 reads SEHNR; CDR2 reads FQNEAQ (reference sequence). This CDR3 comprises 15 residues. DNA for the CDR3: TGTGCCAGCAGCGCAACACCGGACAGATTCTATGGCTACACCTTC. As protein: CASSATPDRFYGYTF.

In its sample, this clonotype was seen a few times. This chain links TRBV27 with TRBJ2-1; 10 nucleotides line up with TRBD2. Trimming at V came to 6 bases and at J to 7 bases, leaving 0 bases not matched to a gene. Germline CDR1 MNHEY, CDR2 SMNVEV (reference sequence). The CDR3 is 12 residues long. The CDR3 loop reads CASRLAGNEQFF. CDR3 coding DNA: TGTGCCAGCAGACTAGCGGGGAATGAGCAGTTCTTC.

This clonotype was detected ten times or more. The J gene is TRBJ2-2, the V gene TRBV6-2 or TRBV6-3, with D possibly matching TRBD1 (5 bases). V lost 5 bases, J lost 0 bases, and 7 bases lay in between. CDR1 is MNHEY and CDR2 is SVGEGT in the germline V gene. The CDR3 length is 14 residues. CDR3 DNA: TGTGCCAGCAGTGACAGTCCGAACACCGGGGAGCTGTTTTTT. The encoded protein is CASSDSPNTGELFF.

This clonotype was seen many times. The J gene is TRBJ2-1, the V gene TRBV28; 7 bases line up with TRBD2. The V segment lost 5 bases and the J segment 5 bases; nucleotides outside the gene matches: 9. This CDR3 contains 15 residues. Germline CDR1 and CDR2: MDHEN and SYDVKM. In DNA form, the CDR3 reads TGTGCCAGCAGTCCTACTAGCGTCGGGGACAATGAGCAGTTCTTC. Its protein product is CASSPTSVGDNEQFF. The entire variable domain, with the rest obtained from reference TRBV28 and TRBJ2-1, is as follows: DVKVTQSSRYLVKRTGEKVFLECVQDMDHENMFWYRQDPGLGLRLIYFSYDVKMKEKGDIPEGYSVSREKKERFSLILESASTNQTSMYLCASSPTSVGDNEQFFGPGTRLTVL.

This CDR3 is CASSSTSGAYEQYF. The CDR3, as DNA: TGTGCCAGCAGTTCCACTAGCGGAGCTTACGAGCAGTACTTC. The chain has TRBV27 and TRBJ2-7; 8 positions match TRBD2. The CDR3 totals 14 residues. Trimming removed 4 bases from V and 4 bases from J; junction bases left unmatched: 6. The germline gives CDR1 MNHEY, CDR2 SMNVEV (reference sequence).

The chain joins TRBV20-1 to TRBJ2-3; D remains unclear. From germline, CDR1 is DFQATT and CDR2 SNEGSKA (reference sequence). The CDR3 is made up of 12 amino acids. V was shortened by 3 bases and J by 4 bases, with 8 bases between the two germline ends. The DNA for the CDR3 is TGCAGTGCTAGTCCCAGGCCAGATACGCAGTATTTT. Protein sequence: CSASPRPDTQYF.

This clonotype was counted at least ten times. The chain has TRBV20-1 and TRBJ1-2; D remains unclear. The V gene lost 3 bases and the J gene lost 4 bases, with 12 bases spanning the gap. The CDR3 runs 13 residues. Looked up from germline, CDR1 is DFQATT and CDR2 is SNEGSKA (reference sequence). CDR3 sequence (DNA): TGCAGTGCTAGTGACCTGGGCTCCTATGGCTACACCTTC. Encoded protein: CSASDLGSYGYTF.

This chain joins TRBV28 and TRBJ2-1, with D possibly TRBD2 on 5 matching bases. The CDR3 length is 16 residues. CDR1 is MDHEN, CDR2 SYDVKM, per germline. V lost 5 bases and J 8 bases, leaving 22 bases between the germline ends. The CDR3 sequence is CASSPHYRRRRDEQFF. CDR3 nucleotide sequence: TGTGCCAGCAGTCCACATTATAGGCGAAGGCGGGATGAGCAGTTCTTC.

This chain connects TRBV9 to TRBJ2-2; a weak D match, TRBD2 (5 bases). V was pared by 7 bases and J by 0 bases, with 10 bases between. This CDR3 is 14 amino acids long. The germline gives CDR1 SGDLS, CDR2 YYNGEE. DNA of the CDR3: TGTGCCAGCTCGAGGGAAACGAACACCGGGGAGCTGTTTTTT. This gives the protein CASSRETNTGELFF.

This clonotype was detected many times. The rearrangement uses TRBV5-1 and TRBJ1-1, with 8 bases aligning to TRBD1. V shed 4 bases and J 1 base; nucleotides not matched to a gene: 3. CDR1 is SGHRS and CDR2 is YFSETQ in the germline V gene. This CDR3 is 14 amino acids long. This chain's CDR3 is CASSRGQENTEAFF. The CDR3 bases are TGCGCCAGCAGCCGGGGACAGGAGAACACTGAAGCTTTCTTT.